This TCR beta chain comes out of a study of blood T cell repertoires in COVID-19. About the research overall: The samples span acute and convalescent COVID-19 from the United States, Italy and Spain.

Data came from immunoSEQ multiplex PCR; TCRdb stores just in-frame clones and leaves some out. The table lists approximately 100,000 clones, approximately 92% of them singletons, with 5.7% in the top ten. With 0 bases clipped from V and 2 bases from J, the junction kept 5 bases outside the gene matches. Germline V gives CDR1 SGDLS, CDR2 YYNGEE. The length of the CDR3 is 15 residues. The sequenced sample was peripheral blood. This chain joins TRBV9 and TRBJ2-7, with TRBD1 matching over 7 bases. The sequence derives from a man between 65 and 85 years old with acute or convalescent COVID-19. The CDR3 nucleotides are TGTGCCAGCAGCGTAGCGGGGACAGCTGCCTACGAGCAGTACTTC. The encoded protein is CASSVAGTAAYEQYF.